This T cell receptor beta chain was recorded in a study of T cell repertoires in cytomegalovirus infection (dated by TCRdb to the late 2010s). In the study overall: Donor HLA type was relevant to the analysis, as public TCR beta signatures indicated carriage of CMV infection together with the matching HLA type.

Including cysteine and phenylalanine, the CDR3 has 13 amino acids. Kept here is only the CDR3 DNA, which spans 39 bases and is read in frame from base 1. V loses 0 bases, J loses 7 bases, and the germline ends lie 11 bases apart. Looking up the germline V gene yields CDR1 SGHRS and CDR2 YFSETQ. Summary of the overall study and its limitations: In both this cohort and an independent cohort of a few hundred donors, the cumulative frequency of public TCR beta family members distinguished carriers of CMV infection plus the relevant HLA type. The ex vivo response was dominated by HLA-C-restricted CMV-specific TCR beta clonotypes, which also provided the single most frequent clonotype in two of eight donors.

Sequenced on an Illumina HiSeq 1500. TCRdb redid the processing of the public reads, applying fastp at Q25 and MiXCR, and retained in-frame beta chains. One record per CDR3 amino acid sequence lists the most common genes and DNA. The sample records roughly 500,000 distinct CDR3 sequences, approximately 15% of which are singletons. The ten largest clones add up to about 24% of the sample. For this clonotype: The specificity of this receptor is unknown. Per-nucleotide qualities are absent, and no much larger clonotype sits a single base away.

Material: CD8+ T cells from PBMCs. This TCR came from a human donor in good health (CMV status not recorded). Some clones in this sample may be carry-over from other donors' samples. The rearranged chain carries TRBV5-1 and TRBJ2-7; the D gene is perhaps TRBD1 or TRBD2, each of them matching over 6 bases. The CDR3 has the sequence CASSLAAGQEQYF. The nucleotide sequence reads TGCGCCAGCAGCTTGGCCGCGGGACAAGAGCAGTACTTC. The reference TRBV5-1 and TRBJ2-7 proteins fill in what lies around the CDR3, so the full variable domain reads KAGVTQTPRYLIKTRGQQVTLSCSPISGHRSVSWYQQTPGQGLQFLFEYFSETQRNKGNFPGRFSGRQFSNSRSEMNVSTLELGDSALYLCASSLAAGQEQYFGPGTRLTVT.